A selection of T cell receptor beta chains follows, all from one sample in a study of T cell responses to AZD1222 COVID-19 vaccine. Produced via immunoSEQ multiplex PCR; TCRdb's table is partial and in-frame only. Among about 110,000 clones listed, approximately 89% were seen once. The sequencing used peripheral blood, collected on day 0 of MenACWY control vaccination. These receptors were obtained from an adult in good health. The CDR3 runs from the conserved cysteine through the conserved F or W. D genes are given only for firm matches. Clone size is shown for a subset of rows, as once, few, many or a class of expanded clone.

d_call,j_call,v_call,clone_size,cdr3_aa,cdr3_nt
.,TRBJ1-3,TRBV24-1,.,CASSQTGPSSGNTIYF,TGTGCCTCCTCCCAGACGGGTCCAAGCTCTGGAAACACCATATATTTT
.,TRBJ1-3,TRBV13,.,CASSPSGLHSGNTIYF,TGTGCCAGCAGCCCATCGGGGCTACACTCTGGAAACACCATATATTTT
.,TRBJ1-2,TRBV20-1,.,CSASRGYGYTF,TGCAGTGCTAGCCGGGGCTATGGCTACACCTTC
.,TRBJ1-1,TRBV18,.,CASSPPGAGANTEAFF,TGTGCCAGCTCACCACCGGGAGCGGGGGCGAACACTGAAGCTTTCTTT
.,TRBJ1-2,TRBV5-4,.,CASSFQGANYGYTF,TGTGCCAGCAGCTTCCAGGGAGCTAACTATGGCTACACCTTC
.,TRBJ1-2,TRBV5-1,once,CASSLTELYGYTF,TGCGCCAGCAGCTTGACAGAACTTTATGGCTACACCTTC
.,TRBJ1-2,TRBV19,.,CASSWSEGSYGYTF,TGTGCCAGTAGTTGGTCCGAGGGATCCTATGGCTACACCTTC
.,TRBJ2-1,TRBV7-2,.,CASSPTSADRGEQFF,TGTGCCAGCAGCCCAACATCAGCAGACCGGGGGGAGCAGTTCTTC
TRBD1,TRBJ1-5,TRBV3-1/TRBV3-2,.,CASSLGTGGGQPQHF,TGTGCCAGCAGCCTTGGGACAGGGGGCGGTCAGCCCCAGCATTTT
.,TRBJ1-2,TRBV5-1,.,CASSPGETNYGYTF,TGCGCCAGCAGCCCGGGGGAGACTAACTATGGCTACACCTTC
.,TRBJ1-1,TRBV28,.,CASSLPPNTEAFF,TGTGCCAGCAGTTTGCCACCTAACACTGAAGCTTTCTTT
.,TRBJ1-6,TRBV30,once,CAWNRRSSYNSPLHF,TGTGCCTGGAATAGACGTAGCTCCTATAATTCACCCCTCCACTTT
TRBD2,TRBJ2-1,TRBV14,once,CATRRSGTSGYNEQFF,TGTGCCACTAGAAGAAGCGGGACTAGCGGATACAATGAGCAGTTCTTC
TRBD1,TRBJ2-5,TRBV5-1,.,CASGRQGRETQYF,TGCGCCAGCGGTAGACAGGGGAGAGAGACCCAGTACTTC
.,TRBJ1-4,TRBV7-9,.,CASSLTGKDEKLFF,TGTGCCAGCAGCTTAACAGGGAAGGATGAAAAACTGTTTTTT
.,TRBJ1-5,TRBV6-2/TRBV6-3,.,CASSYGLVYNQPQHF,TGTGCCAGCAGTTATGGTTTAGTCTACAATCAGCCCCAGCATTTT
.,TRBJ2-7,TRBV19,.,CASRRVISSYEQYF,TGTGCCAGTAGACGGGTGATCAGCTCCTACGAGCAGTACTTC
TRBD1,TRBJ2-1,TRBV4-1,.,CASSLSQGSSYNEQFF,TGCGCCAGCAGCCTATCACAGGGGAGCTCCTACAATGAGCAGTTCTTC
TRBD1,TRBJ1-2,TRBV7-8,.,CASSLRGTGYGYTF,TGTGCCAGCAGCCTCCGCGGGACAGGGTATGGCTACACCTTC